The T cell receptor (beta chain) described here comes from a study of blood T cell repertoires in COVID-19. For the study at large: Donors in the United States, Italy and Spain gave samples during acute or convalescent COVID-19.

V was pared by 6 bases and J by 4 bases, with 13 bases between. Per the germline V gene, CDR1 is SNHLY and CDR2 is FYNNEI. The CDR3 length is 13 residues. The table came from immunoSEQ multiplex PCR; TCRdb's copy has only in-frame clones and leaves some out. Of over 140,000 clones in the sample, around 81% were seen once. Material for sequencing was peripheral blood. The chain links TRBV2 to TRBJ2-7; maybe TRBD1 (6 bases). The receptor's source is a woman aged 55-70 years with acute or convalescent COVID-19. CDR3 sequence (DNA): TGTGCCAGCAGCACGACAGGAATATACGAGCAGTACTTC. Amino acids: CASSTTGIYEQYF. The full variable domain, completed using reference TRBV2 and TRBJ2-7, is EPEVTQTPSHQVTQMGQEVILRCVPISNHLYFYWYRQILGQKVEFLVSFYNNEISEKSEIFDDQFSVERPDGSNFTLKIRSTKLEDSAMYFCASSTTGIYEQYFGPGTRLTVT.